These 2 T cell receptor beta chains were all obtained from the same sample, sequenced in a study of cytomegalovirus exposure and HLA in healthy donors. This PCR relied on a set of 60 Vbeta primers and 13 Jbeta primers. Data came from immunoSEQ multiplex PCR; TCRdb stores just in-frame clones and leaves some out. Here the sample spans about 95,000 clones, 80% to 90% being singletons. The sample taken for sequencing was PBMCs. These receptors all stem from a man aged 25-45 years in good health and CMV-seropositive.

The V and J genes are TRBV5-4 and TRBJ2-7; 7 bases are shared with TRBD1. V trimming: 4 bases; J trimming: 6 bases; junction bases outside the gene matches: 7. The CDR3 is 13 amino acids. Germline loops: CDR1 SGHNT, CDR2 YYREEE (reference sequence). For the CDR3, the DNA is TGTGCCAGCAGCCCGGGACAGATAGGCGAGCAGTACTTC. Amino acid sequence: CASSPGQIGEQYF.

This CDR3 reads CASSYSTAGRYNEQFF. The CDR3 nucleotides are TGTGCCAGCAGTTACTCGACGGCGGGAAGGTACAATGAGCAGTTCTTC. V and J are TRBV6-6 and TRBJ2-1; D might be TRBD2 (6 bases). The CDR3 spans 16 residues. The germline V and J ends were trimmed by 0 bases and 4 bases, with 13 bases remaining between them. The V gene's germline CDR1 is MNHNY and CDR2 SVGAGI (reference sequence).